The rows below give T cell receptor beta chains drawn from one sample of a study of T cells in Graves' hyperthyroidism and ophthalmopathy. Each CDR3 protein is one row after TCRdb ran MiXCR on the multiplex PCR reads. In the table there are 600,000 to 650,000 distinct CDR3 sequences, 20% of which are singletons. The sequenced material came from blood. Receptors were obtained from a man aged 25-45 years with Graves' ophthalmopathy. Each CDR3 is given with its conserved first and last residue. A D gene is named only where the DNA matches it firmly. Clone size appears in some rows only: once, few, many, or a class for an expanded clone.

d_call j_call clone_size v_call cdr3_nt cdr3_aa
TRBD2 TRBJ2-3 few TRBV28 TGTGCCAGCAGTGTACTAGCGGAACTCACAGATACGCAGTATTTT CASSVLAELTDTQYF
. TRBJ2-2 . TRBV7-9 TGTGCCAGCAGCTTAGACAGGGACGGGGAGCTGTTTTTT CASSLDRDGELFF
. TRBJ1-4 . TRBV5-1 TGCGCCAGCAGCTTTGGCAGAGCCAATGAAAAACTGTTTTTT CASSFGRANEKLFF
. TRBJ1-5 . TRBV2 TGTGCCAGCAGTGCAAGATGTAGCAATCAGCCCCAGCATTTT CASSARCSNQPQHF
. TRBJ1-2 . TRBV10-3 TGTGCCATCAGTGAACGGGGGGCCTTAGATGGCTACACCTTC CAISERGALDGYTF
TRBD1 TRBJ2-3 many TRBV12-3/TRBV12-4 TGTGCCAGCAGTTCGTTGACAGGGGGGACAGATACGCAGTATTTT CASSSLTGGTDTQYF
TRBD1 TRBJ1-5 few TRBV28 TGTGCCAGCACCATGACAGGGTATAGCAATCAGCCCCAGCATTTT CASTMTGYSNQPQHF
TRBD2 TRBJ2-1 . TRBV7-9 TGTGCCAGCAGCCGCACTGTAGGGACTAATAACTACAATGAGCAGTTCTTC CASSRTVGTNNYNEQFF
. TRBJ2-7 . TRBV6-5 TGTGCCAGCAGTTACGACAGGCGAACCTACGAGCAGTACTTC CASSYDRRTYEQYF
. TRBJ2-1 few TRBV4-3 TGCGCCAGCAGCCAAGATGACAATGAGCAGTTCTTC CASSQDDNEQFF
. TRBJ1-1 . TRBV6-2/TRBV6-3 TGTGCCAGCAGTATGGGGGTATTTGAAGCTTTCTTT CASSMGVFEAFF
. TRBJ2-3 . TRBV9 TGTGCCAGCAGCGATCCGCGAAACCCTAGCACAGATACGCAGTATTTT CASSDPRNPSTDTQYF
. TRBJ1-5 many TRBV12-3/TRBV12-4 TGTGCCAGCAGTTTTTCTTATCAGCCCCAGCATTTT CASSFSYQPQHF
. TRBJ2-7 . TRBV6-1 TGTGCCAGCAGTGAAGTTATGACTTCCGTCGACGAGCAGTACTTC CASSEVMTSVDEQYF
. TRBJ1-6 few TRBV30 TGTGCCTGGAGTAACCCCCTCCCCGGGACTAGGAATTCACCCCTCCACTTT CAWSNPLPGTRNSPLHF
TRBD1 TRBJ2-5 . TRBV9 TGTGCCAGCAGCGTAGCTGGGACAGAGGGGGAGACCCAGTACTTC CASSVAGTEGETQYF
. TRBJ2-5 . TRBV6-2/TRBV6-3 TGTGCCAGCAGTTACTCCGACAGTCCGGACAGCCTCCGGGAGACCCAGTACTTC CASSYSDSPDSLRETQYF
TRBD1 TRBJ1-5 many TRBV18 TGTGCCAGCTCGAGACAGGGGATCGGACAGCCCCAGCATTTT CASSRQGIGQPQHF
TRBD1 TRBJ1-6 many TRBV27 TGTGCCAGCAGTTTATTCGGGACAGCTAATTCACCCCTCCACTTT CASSLFGTANSPLHF
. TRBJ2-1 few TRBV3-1 TGTGCCAGCAGCCAAGATACCCACCGAGGGACCAATGAGCAGTTCTTC CASSQDTHRGTNEQFF
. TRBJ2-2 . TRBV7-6 TGTGCCAGCAGCCGTGGGAGGAGCGGGGAGCTGTTTTTT CASSRGRSGELFF
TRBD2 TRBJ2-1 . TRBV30 TGTGCCTGGGGTAAAGCGACTAGCGGGAGGGGGAATGAGCAGTTCTTC CAWGKATSGRGNEQFF
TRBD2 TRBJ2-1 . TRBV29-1 TGCAGCGTGAGCGGGACTAGCGGTTACAATGAGCAGTTCTTC CSVSGTSGYNEQFF
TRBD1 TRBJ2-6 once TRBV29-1 TGCAGCGTTGATGGGGGGACAGGGATAGCTGGGGCCAACGTCCTGACTTTC CSVDGGTGIAGANVLTF
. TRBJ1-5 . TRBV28 TGTGCCAGCAGGAGACAGGAGGCTCAGCCCCAGCATTTT CASRRQEAQPQHF
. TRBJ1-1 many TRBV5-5 TGTGCCAGCAGCTCAGAAGTGGGAGCTGAAGCTTTCTTT CASSSEVGAEAFF
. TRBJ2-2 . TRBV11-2 TGTGCCAGCAGCTTAACAACAGGGTTGGTCGGGGAGCTGTTTTTT CASSLTTGLVGELFF
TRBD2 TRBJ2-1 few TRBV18 TGTGCCAGCGTCACTGCGGGAGGTGAAAATGAGCAGTTCTTC CASVTAGGENEQFF
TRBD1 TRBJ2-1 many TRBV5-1 TGCGCCAGCAGCCCCAGGACAGGGATGATTTCCTACAATGAGCAGTTCTTC CASSPRTGMISYNEQFF
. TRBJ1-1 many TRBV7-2 TGTGCCAGCAGCACCGTCCAGGTCACTGAAGCTTTCTTT CASSTVQVTEAFF
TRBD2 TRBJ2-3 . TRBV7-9 TGTGCCAGCAGCGATGGACTAGCGGGAGGGTGGTTGACAGATACGCAGTATTTT CASSDGLAGGWLTDTQYF
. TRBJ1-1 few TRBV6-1 TGTGCCAGCAGTGTAGAACAGGGAATCGGTGAAGCTTTCTTT CASSVEQGIGEAFF
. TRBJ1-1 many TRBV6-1 TGTGCCAGCAGTGAAGTGGGACAATCAGTTAAGGAAGCTTTCTTT CASSEVGQSVKEAFF
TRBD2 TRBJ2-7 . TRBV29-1 TGCAGCGTTGGCCCAGCGGGACGTCCGCTCGAGCAGTACTTC CSVGPAGRPLEQYF
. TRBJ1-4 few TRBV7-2 TGTGCCAGCAGCTCCTTAGGGAGGGTTGTCGAAAAACTGTTTTTT CASSSLGRVVEKLFF
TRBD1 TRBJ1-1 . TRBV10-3 TGTGCCACCCTAGACAGGGCTGAAGCTTTCTTT CATLDRAEAFF
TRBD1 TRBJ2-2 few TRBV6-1 TGTGCCAGCAGTAAACAGGGGTACACCGGGGAGCTGTTTTTT CASSKQGYTGELFF
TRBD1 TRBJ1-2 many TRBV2 TGTGCCAGCATGAAGGTCCAGGGGGCGGCCTATGGCTACACCTTC CASMKVQGAAYGYTF
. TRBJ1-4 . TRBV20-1 TGCAGTGCTGCCTCGACCCCGCAGGAAAAACTGTTTTTT CSAASTPQEKLFF
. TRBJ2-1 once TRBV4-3 TGCGCCAGCAGCCAAATACAGGGAAACAATGAGCAGTTCTTC CASSQIQGNNEQFF
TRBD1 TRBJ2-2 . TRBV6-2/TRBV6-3 TGTGCCAGCAGCACAGGGGGCCCCGGGGAGCTGTTTTTT CASSTGGPGELFF
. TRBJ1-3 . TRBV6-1 TGTGCCAGCAGTGAACACGGGGTCCCGGGACGGCGAAACACCATATATTTT CASSEHGVPGRRNTIYF
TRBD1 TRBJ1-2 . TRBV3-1 TGTGCCAGCAGCCACGGACAGGGGGCGGGGTATGGCTACACCTTC CASSHGQGAGYGYTF
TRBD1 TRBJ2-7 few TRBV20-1 TGCAGTGCTAGAGATCAGAGACAGGGGGCCTACGAGCAGTACTTC CSARDQRQGAYEQYF
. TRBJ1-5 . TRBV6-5 TGTGCCAGCAGTTACTCAGGGTTTGGGAGCAATCAGCCCCAGCATTTT CASSYSGFGSNQPQHF
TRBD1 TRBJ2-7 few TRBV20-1 TGCAGTGCCCAGGGGGACCCTCGGTCCGAGCAGTACTTC CSAQGDPRSEQYF
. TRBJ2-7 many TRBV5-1 TGCGCCAGCAGCTTAGACGGAAGGAGCTCCTACGAGCAGTACTTC CASSLDGRSSYEQYF
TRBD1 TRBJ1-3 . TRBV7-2 TGTGCCAGCAGCTTAAGGGGGGGCCGGACAGGGGCAGACACCATATATTTT CASSLRGGRTGADTIYF
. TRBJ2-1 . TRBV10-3 TGTGCCATCAGTGAGACCCCTAGCGCGGACTACAATGAGCAGTTCTTC CAISETPSADYNEQFF
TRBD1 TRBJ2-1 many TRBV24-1 TGTGCCACCAGTGAAAAGGGACAGTGGATGTACAATGAGCAGTTCTTC CATSEKGQWMYNEQFF
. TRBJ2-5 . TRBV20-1 TGCAGTGCTAGGTCTTCTTCGAGCGAGAAGCCGGAGACCCAGTACTTC CSARSSSSEKPETQYF
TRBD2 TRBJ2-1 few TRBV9 TGTGCCAGCAAACGGGGACTAGCGGGGAGCTCCTACAATGAGCAGTTCTTC CASKRGLAGSSYNEQFF
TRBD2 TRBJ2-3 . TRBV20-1 TGCAGTGCTTCGGGACTAGCGGGAACGACAGATACGCAGTATTTT CSASGLAGTTDTQYF